The clone carrying this T cell receptor (beta chain) came up once. V lost 8 bases to trimming and J lost 3 bases, with 23 bases between them. CDR3 length equals 16 residues. Germline V gene data show CDR1 as ENHRY and CDR2 as SYGVKD. The data are from a study of blood T cell repertoires in COVID-19. Study as a whole: PBMCs, B-cell-depleted T cells, or T cells provided the cDNA or gDNA that made up the material.

Authors' methods: Estimation of nucleated cell counts relied on the amplification of reference gene primers. The repertoire was sequenced with immunoSEQ multiplex PCR; TCRdb's copy has only in-frame clones and lacks some. V, J and clone size reflect that table, while D and trimming were determined from the DNA. Of more than 350,000 clones in the sample, around 87% were seen once. The chain links TRBV10-3 to TRBJ2-7; D may be TRBD2 (7 bases). The source of this sequence is a woman aged 45-59 years who had recovered from COVID-19. The sequencing input was PBMCs or T cells enriched from blood (not recorded which). In DNA form, the CDR3 reads TGTGCCATCCAAGCCCCGGCGGAGGGGGGGTACTACGAGCAGTACTTC. It specifies CAIQAPAEGGYYEQYF.